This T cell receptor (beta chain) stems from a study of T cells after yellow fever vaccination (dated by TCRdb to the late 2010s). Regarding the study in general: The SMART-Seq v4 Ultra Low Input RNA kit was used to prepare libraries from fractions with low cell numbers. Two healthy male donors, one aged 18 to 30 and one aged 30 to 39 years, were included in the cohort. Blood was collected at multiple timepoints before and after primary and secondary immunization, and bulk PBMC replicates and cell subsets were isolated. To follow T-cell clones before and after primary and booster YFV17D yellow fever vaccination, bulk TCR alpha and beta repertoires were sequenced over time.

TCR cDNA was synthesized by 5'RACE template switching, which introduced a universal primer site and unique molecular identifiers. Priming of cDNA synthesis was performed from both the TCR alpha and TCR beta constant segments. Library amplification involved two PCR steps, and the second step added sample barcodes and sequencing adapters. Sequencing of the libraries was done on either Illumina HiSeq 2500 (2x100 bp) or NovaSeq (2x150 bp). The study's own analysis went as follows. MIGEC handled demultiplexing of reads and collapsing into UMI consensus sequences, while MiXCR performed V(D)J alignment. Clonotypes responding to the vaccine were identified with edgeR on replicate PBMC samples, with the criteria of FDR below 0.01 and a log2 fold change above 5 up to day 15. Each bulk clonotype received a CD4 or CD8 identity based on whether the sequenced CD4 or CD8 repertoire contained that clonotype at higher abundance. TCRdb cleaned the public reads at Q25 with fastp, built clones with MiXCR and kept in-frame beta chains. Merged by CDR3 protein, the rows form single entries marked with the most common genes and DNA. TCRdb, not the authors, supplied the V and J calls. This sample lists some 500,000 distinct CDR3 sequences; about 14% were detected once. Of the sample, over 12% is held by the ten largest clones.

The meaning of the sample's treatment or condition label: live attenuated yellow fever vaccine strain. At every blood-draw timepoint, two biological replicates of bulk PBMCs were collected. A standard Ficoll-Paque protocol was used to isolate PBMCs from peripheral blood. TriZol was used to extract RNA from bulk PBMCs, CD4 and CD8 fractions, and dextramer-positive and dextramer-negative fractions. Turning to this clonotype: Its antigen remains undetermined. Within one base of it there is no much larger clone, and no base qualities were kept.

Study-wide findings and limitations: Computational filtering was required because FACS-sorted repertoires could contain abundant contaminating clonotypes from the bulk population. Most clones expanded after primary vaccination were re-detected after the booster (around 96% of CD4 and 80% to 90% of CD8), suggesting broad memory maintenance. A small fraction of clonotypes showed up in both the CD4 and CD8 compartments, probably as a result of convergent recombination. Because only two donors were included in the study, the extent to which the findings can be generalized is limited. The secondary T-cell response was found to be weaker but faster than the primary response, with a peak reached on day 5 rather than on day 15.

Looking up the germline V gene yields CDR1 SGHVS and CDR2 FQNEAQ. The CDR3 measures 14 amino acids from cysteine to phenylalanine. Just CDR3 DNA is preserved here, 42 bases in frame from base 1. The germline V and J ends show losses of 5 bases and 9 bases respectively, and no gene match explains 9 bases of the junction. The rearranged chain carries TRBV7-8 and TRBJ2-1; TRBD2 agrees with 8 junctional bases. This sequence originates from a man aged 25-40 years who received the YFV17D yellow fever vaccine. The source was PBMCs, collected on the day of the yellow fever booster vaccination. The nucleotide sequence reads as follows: TGTGCCAGCAGCCTAAGGACTAGCCTACGTGAGCAGTTCTTC. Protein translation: CASSLRTSLREQFF.